Following are 2 T cell receptor beta chains from one sample sequenced in a study of CD8 T cells in Susac syndrome. The RNA input was about 0.45 to 1 ug, and it was reverse transcribed with random hexamers. TCRdb independently ran MiXCR on the immunoSEQ multiplex PCR reads; one entry per CDR3 protein. The sample shows roughly 300,000 distinct CDR3 sequences, roughly 81% of them seen only once. Input material: CD8+ T cells from PBMCs. The source of these receptors is a human donor with multiple sclerosis.

The chain has TRBV20-1 and TRBJ2-1; 10 bases map to TRBD2. Germline V gene sequence: CDR1 DFQATT, CDR2 SNEGSKA (reference sequence). The V and J ends lost 5 bases and 2 bases, in that order; junction bases with no gene match: 12. This CDR3 has 17 residues. The CDR3 reads CSAFLAGEKGPYNEQFF. CDR3 coding DNA: TGCAGTGCTTTCCTAGCGGGAGAAAAGGGGCCCTACAATGAGCAGTTCTTC.

The J gene is TRBJ2-1, the V gene TRBV6-1, with 7 positions matching TRBD2. Per the germline V gene, CDR1 is MNHNS and CDR2 is SASEGT. After removal of 6 bases from V and 0 bases from J, the junction contained 11 bases not matched to a gene. This CDR3 spans 17 amino acids. This CDR3 is CASSPGGISGSYNEQFF. The CDR3 DNA reads TGTGCCAGCAGCCCCGGGGGGATTAGTGGCTCCTACAATGAGCAGTTCTTC.